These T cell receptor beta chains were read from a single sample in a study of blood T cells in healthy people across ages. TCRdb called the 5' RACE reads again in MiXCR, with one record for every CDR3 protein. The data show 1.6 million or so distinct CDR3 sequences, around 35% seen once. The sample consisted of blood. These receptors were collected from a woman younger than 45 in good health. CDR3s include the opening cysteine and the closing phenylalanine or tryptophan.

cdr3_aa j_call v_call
CSAGGTSGGALDTQYF TRBJ2-3 TRBV20-1
CASSLGTGGSPEQFF TRBJ2-1 TRBV12-3/TRBV12-4
CASSRLDRVVHEQYF TRBJ2-7 TRBV28
CATRGDLETQYF TRBJ2-5 TRBV10-3
CASSLGLAGTYEQYF TRBJ2-7 TRBV5-1
CAISESVRSMNTEAFF TRBJ1-1 TRBV10-3
CSAQGTGTRTYNEQFF TRBJ2-1 TRBV20-1
CAISQGQHYGYTF TRBJ1-2 TRBV10-3
CASSAPGRVLSEQYF TRBJ2-7 TRBV4-1
CAPLGTYEQYF TRBJ2-7 TRBV12-5
CASRTESRQGGEQFF TRBJ2-1 TRBV6-6
CSVVGRGRYNEQFF TRBJ2-1 TRBV29-1
CAGSSRSDAANYGYTF TRBJ1-2 TRBV7-2
CSASYNEQFF TRBJ2-1 TRBV20-1
CATGQQNEAEAFF TRBJ1-1 TRBV10-3
CASSVDEADRSLFF TRBJ2-2 TRBV9
CASSARPEGEQYF - TRBV9
CASSYSSVPSGANVLTF TRBJ2-6 TRBV6-6
CAWTPQTGRGQPQHF TRBJ1-5 TRBV30
CASSEAAAYEQYF TRBJ2-7 TRBV2
CASSVQGSGGFEQYF TRBJ2-7 TRBV9
CSARDLAGGNNEQFF TRBJ2-1 TRBV20-1
CASSSSGTGMGGTEAFF TRBJ1-1 TRBV5-1
CSAAEFAYEQYF TRBJ2-7 TRBV20-1
CASSQSTGGTDTQYF TRBJ2-3 TRBV4-1
CASSSTAGTRPYEQYF TRBJ2-7 TRBV6-2/TRBV6-3
CASSQYTGGETQYF TRBJ2-5 TRBV4-1
CSVREVGNSYEQYF TRBJ2-7 TRBV20-1
CASSLNPGTYGYTF TRBJ1-2 TRBV7-3
CSAGSGRLETQYF TRBJ2-5 TRBV20-1
CASRPGGERPQHF TRBJ1-5 TRBV12-3/TRBV12-4
CASSVEVRGVAFF TRBJ1-1 TRBV9
CASSQVKAGGEQFF TRBJ2-1 TRBV14
CASSSSRAGELFF TRBJ2-2 TRBV7-6
CASSTGGKGNQPQHF TRBJ1-5 TRBV6-1
CASSQEVGQADFSYNSPLHF TRBJ1-6 TRBV4-1
CSARDQSDPGLNTEAFF TRBJ1-1 TRBV20-1